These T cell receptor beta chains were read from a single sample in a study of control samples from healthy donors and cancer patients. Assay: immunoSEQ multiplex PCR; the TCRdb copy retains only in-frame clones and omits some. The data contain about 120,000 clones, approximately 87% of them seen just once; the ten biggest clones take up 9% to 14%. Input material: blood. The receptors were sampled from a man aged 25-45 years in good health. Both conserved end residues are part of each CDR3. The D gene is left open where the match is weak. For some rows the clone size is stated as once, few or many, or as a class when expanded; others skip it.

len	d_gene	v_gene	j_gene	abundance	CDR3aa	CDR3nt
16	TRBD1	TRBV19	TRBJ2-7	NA	CASSKRTGGSPYEQYF	TGTGCCAGTAGTAAAAGGACAGGGGGATCCCCCTACGAGCAGTACTTC
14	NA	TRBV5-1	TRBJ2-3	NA	CASSLRAGRDTQYF	TGCGCCAGCAGCTTGAGGGCGGGTAGAGATACGCAGTATTTT
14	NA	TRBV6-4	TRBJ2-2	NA	CASSEQGGTGELFF	TGTGCCAGCAGCGAACAGGGTGGGACCGGGGAGCTGTTTTTT
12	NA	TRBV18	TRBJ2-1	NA	CASSRYNNEQFF	TGTGCCAGCTCACGCTATAACAATGAGCAGTTCTTC
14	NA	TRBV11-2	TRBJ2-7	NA	CASRSTPPRYEQYF	TGTGCCAGCAGGTCCACCCCCCCCCGATACGAGCAGTACTTC
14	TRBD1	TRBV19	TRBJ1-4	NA	CASSKGAANEKLFF	TGTGCCAGCTCGAAGGGGGCAGCTAATGAAAAACTGTTTTTT
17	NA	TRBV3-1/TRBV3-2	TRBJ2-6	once	CASSQGQGLLGANVLTF	TGTGCCAGCAGCCAAGGACAGGGACTTTTGGGGGCCAACGTCCTGACTTTC
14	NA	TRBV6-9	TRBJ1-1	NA	CASSSIGVNTEAFF	TGTGCCAGCAGTTCTATTGGTGTGAACACTGAAGCTTTCTTT
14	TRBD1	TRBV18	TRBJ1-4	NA	CASSPGTGSEKLFF	TGTGCCAGCTCACCCGGGACAGGGTCTGAAAAACTGTTTTTT
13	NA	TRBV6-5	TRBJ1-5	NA	CASSLAYNQPQHF	TGTGCCAGCAGTCTAGCGTATAATCAGCCCCAGCATTTT
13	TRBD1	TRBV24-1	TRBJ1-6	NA	CATSQGGGSPLHF	TGTGCCACCAGTCAGGGGGGAGGTTCACCCCTCCACTTT
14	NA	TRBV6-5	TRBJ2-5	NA	CASSPRGYQETQYF	TGTGCCAGCAGTCCCCGGGGGTACCAAGAGACCCAGTACTTC
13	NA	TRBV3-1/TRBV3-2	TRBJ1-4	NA	CASSPGHREKLFF	TGTGCCAGCAGCCCGGGACACCGTGAAAAACTGTTTTTT
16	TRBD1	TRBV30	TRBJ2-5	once	CAWDPGQGARKETQYF	TGTGCCTGGGATCCGGGACAGGGGGCGCGGAAAGAGACCCAGTACTTC
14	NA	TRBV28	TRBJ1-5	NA	CASTLTGTRQPQHF	TGTGCCAGCACCCTCACAGGGACCCGCCAGCCCCAGCATTTT
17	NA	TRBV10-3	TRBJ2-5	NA	CAISESGSVGGQETQYF	TGTGCCATCAGTGAGTCGGGATCGGTAGGGGGCCAAGAGACCCAGTACTTC
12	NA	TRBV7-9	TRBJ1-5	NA	CASSLADQPQHF	TGTGCCAGCAGCTTAGCAGATCAGCCCCAGCATTTT
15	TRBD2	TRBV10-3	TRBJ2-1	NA	CAIRQLAGEVNEQFF	TGTGCCATCAGGCAACTAGCGGGGGAAGTCAATGAGCAGTTCTTC
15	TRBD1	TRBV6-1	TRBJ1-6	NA	CASSDKTGGRSALHF	TGTGCCAGCAGTGACAAGACAGGGGGCCGATCAGCCCTCCACTTT
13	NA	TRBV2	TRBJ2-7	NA	CASSVYRAGEQYF	TGTGCCAGCAGTGTCTACAGAGCTGGGGAGCAGTACTTC
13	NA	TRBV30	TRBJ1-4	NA	CAWRGNSYEKLFF	TGTGCCTGGAGGGGGAACAGTTATGAAAAACTGTTTTTT
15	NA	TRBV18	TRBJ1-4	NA	CASSIRTATNEKLFF	TGTGCCAGCTCAATAAGGACGGCAACTAATGAAAAACTGTTTTTT
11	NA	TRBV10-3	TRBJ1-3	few	CAITAGNTIYF	TGTGCCATCACGGCTGGAAACACCATATATTTT
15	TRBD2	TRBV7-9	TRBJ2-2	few	CASSFSGGRTGELFF	TGTGCCAGCAGTTTTAGCGGGGGACGCACCGGGGAGCTGTTTTTT
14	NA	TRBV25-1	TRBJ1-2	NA	CASSDASLNYGYTF	TGTGCCAGCAGTGATGCCAGCCTAAACTATGGCTACACCTTC
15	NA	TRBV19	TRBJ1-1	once	CASSNTGRGNTEAFF	TGTGCCAGTAGTAATACCGGACGGGGGAACACTGAAGCTTTCTTT
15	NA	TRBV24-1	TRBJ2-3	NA	CATSRDGRFTDTQYF	TGTGCCACCAGCCGGGACGGTAGGTTCACAGATACGCAGTATTTT
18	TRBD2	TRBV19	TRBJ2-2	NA	CASSIAGLAASGAGELFF	TGTGCCAGTAGTATAGCAGGGCTAGCGGCTTCAGGAGCCGGGGAGCTGTTTTTT
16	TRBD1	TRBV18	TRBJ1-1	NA	CASSPYSTGRNTEAFF	TGTGCCAGCTCACCTTATTCGACAGGGAGGAACACTGAAGCTTTCTTT
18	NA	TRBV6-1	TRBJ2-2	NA	CASSEESQGYANTGELFF	TGTGCCAGCAGTGAGGAGTCCCAGGGCTACGCAAACACCGGGGAGCTGTTTTTT
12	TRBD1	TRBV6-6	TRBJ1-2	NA	CASSQGQYGYTF	TGTGCCAGCAGTCAGGGACAGTATGGCTACACCTTC
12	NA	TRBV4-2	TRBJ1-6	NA	CASSQETSPLHF	TGTGCCAGCAGCCAAGAAACGTCACCCCTCCACTTT
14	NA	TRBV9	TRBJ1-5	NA	CASSEASGNQPQHF	TGTGCCAGCAGCGAGGCTAGCGGCAATCAGCCCCAGCATTTT
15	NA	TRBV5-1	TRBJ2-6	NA	CASSDGGSGANVLTF	TGCGCCAGCAGCGATGGGGGCTCTGGGGCCAACGTCCTGACTTTC
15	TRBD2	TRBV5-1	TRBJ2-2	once	CASSLGSAGVGELFF	TGCGCCAGCAGTCTAGGGTCGGCGGGAGTCGGGGAGCTGTTTTTT
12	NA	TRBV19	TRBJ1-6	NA	CATGLGNSPLHF	TGTGCCACTGGACTTGGAAATTCACCCCTCCACTTT
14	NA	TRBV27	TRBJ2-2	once	CASSLMAPAGELFF	TGTGCCAGCAGTTTAATGGCCCCCGCCGGGGAGCTGTTTTTT
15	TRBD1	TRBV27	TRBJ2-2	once	CASRWLDRDTGELFF	TGTGCCAGCAGGTGGCTAGACAGGGACACCGGGGAGCTGTTTTTT
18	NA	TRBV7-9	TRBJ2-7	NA	CASSLTALRGESSYEQYF	TGTGCCAGCAGCTTAACCGCTCTACGGGGTGAAAGCTCCTACGAGCAGTACTTC
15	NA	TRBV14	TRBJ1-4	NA	CASSRGPATNEKLFF	TGTGCCAGCAGTCGAGGACCGGCAACTAATGAAAAACTGTTTTTT
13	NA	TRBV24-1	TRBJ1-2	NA	CATSFGSNYGYTF	TGTGCCACCAGCTTCGGCAGCAACTATGGCTACACCTTC
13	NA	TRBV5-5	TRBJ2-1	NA	CASSLGLYNEQFF	TGTGCCAGCAGCTTGGGACTTTACAATGAGCAGTTCTTC
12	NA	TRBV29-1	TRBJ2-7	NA	CSVEDRGYEQYF	TGCAGCGTTGAAGATCGCGGTTACGAGCAGTACTTC
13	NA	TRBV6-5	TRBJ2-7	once	CASSDGSSYEQYF	TGTGCCAGCTCGGACGGATCCTCCTACGAGCAGTACTTC